What follows are 32 T cell receptor beta chains derived from one specimen sequenced in a study of blood T cell repertoires in COVID-19. Sequencing used immunoSEQ multiplex PCR; TCRdb keeps in-frame clones, though not all of them. Of about 180,000 clones listed, roughly 88% were seen once; the top ten hold roughly 9.8%. Sequencing was done on a sample of peripheral blood. These receptors came from a woman of 80 years or more with acute or convalescent COVID-19.

The chain joins TRBV5-1 to TRBJ2-3, with 13 bases identical to TRBD2. Looked up from germline, CDR1 is SGHRS and CDR2 is YFSETQ. V was pared by 4 bases and J by 5 bases, with 7 bases of the junction left unmatched. This CDR3 region has 16 residues. In DNA form, the CDR3 reads TGCGCCAGCAGCCTCAGACTAGCGGGGGGTGTAGATACGCAGTATTTT. This gives the protein CASSLRLAGGVDTQYF.

This clone was seen once. This rearrangement joins TRBV5-6 to TRBJ1-5; D gene unclear. Germline values: CDR1 SGHDT, CDR2 YYEEEE. Deletions cut 5 bases from V and 5 bases from J, with 14 bases between. The CDR3 loop spans 14 amino acids. CDR3 in amino acids: CASSAAGLHQPQHF. The CDR3 nucleotides are TGTGCCAGCAGTGCGGCAGGACTCCATCAGCCCCAGCATTTT.

The rearrangement uses TRBV6-1 and TRBJ2-7; 13 bases fit TRBD2. Germline V gene lookup returns CDR1 MNHNS and CDR2 SASEGT. V was clipped by 3 bases and J by 0 bases; unmatched bases: 2. This CDR3 region has 16 residues. CDR3 protein: CASSERTSGGSYEQYF. The CDR3 nucleotides read TGTGCCAGCAGTGAGAGGACTAGCGGGGGCTCCTACGAGCAGTACTTC.

This sequence joins TRBV27 and TRBJ1-4; D call uncertain. With 2 bases removed from V and 3 bases from J, the gap between germline ends came to 10 bases. The CDR3 covers 15 residues. Per germline, CDR1 MNHEY and CDR2 SMNVEV (reference sequence). CDR3 DNA: TGTGCCAGCAGTTTAACGACTCTCCCTAATGAAAAACTGTTTTTT. Protein: CASSLTTLPNEKLFF.

The chain employs TRBV2 and TRBJ2-2, with 11 bases aligning to TRBD2. The V segment lost 1 base and the J segment 2 bases; nucleotides outside the gene matches: 6. CDR3 size: 18 residues. The germline V gene encodes CDR1 SNHLY and CDR2 FYNNEI. CDR3 sequence: CASSEGSLAGGNTGELFF. The DNA for the CDR3 is TGTGCCAGCAGTGAAGGGTCTCTAGCGGGAGGAAACACCGGGGAGCTGTTTTTT. The variable domain in full, with the rest retrieved from reference TRBV2 and TRBJ2-2, is EPEVTQTPSHQVTQMGQEVILRCVPISNHLYFYWYRQILGQKVEFLVSFYNNEISEKSEIFDDQFSVERPDGSNFTLKIRSTKLEDSAMYFCASSEGSLAGGNTGELFFGEGSRLTVL.

The chain links TRBV3-1 (or the pseudogene TRBV3-2) to TRBJ1-2; 11 nucleotides match TRBD1. The CDR3 extends over 15 amino acids. Unmatched junction bases numbered 10, after V lost 4 bases and J lost 9 bases. Germline loops: CDR1 LGHDT, CDR2 YNNKEL (reference sequence). For the CDR3, the DNA is TGTGCCAGCAGCCCCTACCGGGACAGGGGGGTCAGCTACACCTTC. Translated: CASSPYRDRGVSYTF.

The J gene is TRBJ1-4, the V gene TRBV7-8; D ambiguous. Trimming cost V 5 bases and J 5 bases, with 9 bases left between them. Germline V CDR1 and CDR2: SGHVS, FQNEAQ. CDR3 length: 13 amino acids. The CDR3 region is CASSPGRNEKLFF. As DNA, the CDR3 is TGTGCCAGCAGCCCGGGTAGGAATGAAAAACTGTTTTTT.

The chain links TRBV29-1 to TRBJ2-2, with TRBD1 as a possible D gene (5 bases). The germline V gene encodes CDR1 SQVTM and CDR2 ANQGSEA. The germline V and J ends were trimmed by 7 bases and 0 bases, with 9 bases remaining between them. The CDR3 totals 13 residues. As DNA, the CDR3 is TGCAGCGCCGACAGAGCGAACACCGGGGAGCTGTTTTTT. Protein product: CSADRANTGELFF.

CDR3 sequence (DNA): TGTGCCAGCAGCCTTAGCGGGAGCACAGATACGCAGTATTTT. This sequence encodes CASSLSGSTDTQYF. The chain is built from TRBV5-6 and TRBJ2-3, with 7 bases identical to TRBD2. The CDR3 spans 14 residues. Germline trimming cut 4 bases from V and 0 bases from J; bases unmatched to any gene: 2. Germline CDR1 SGHDT, CDR2 YYEEEE.

The genes are TRBV7-2 and TRBJ2-2; D may be TRBD2 (5 bases). V dropped 1 base and J dropped 0 bases, with 9 bases sitting between them. The germline gives CDR1 SGHTA, CDR2 FQGNSA. The CDR3 has 16 residues. The CDR3 spells CASSLDSAPNTGELFF. The CDR3 DNA reads TGTGCCAGCAGCTTAGATAGCGCACCGAACACCGGGGAGCTGTTTTTT.

The rearrangement uses TRBV7-2 and TRBJ2-2; a weak D match, TRBD2 (6 bases). This CDR3 has 16 residues. CDR1 and CDR2 from the germline V gene are SGHTA and FQGNSA. Trimming cost V 2 bases and J 0 bases, with 10 bases left between them. The CDR3 loop reads CASSLRTTTNTGELFF. The CDR3, as DNA: TGTGCCAGCAGCTTAAGGACTACAACGAACACCGGGGAGCTGTTTTTT.

This chain joins TRBV6-4 and TRBJ2-3; 10 bases align to TRBD2. Germline V lookup: CDR1 MRHNA, CDR2 SNTAGT. CDR3 length: 17 residues. Trimming at V came to 5 bases and at J to 1 base, leaving 9 bases not matched to a gene. The CDR3 sequence: CASSSRLAGGCTDTQYF. In nucleotides, the CDR3 is TGTGCCAGCAGTTCCAGACTAGCGGGTGGGTGCACAGATACGCAGTATTTT.

The chain employs TRBV5-5 and TRBJ2-2; 7 bases are shared with TRBD1. The CDR3 has 15 amino acids. Germline loops: CDR1 SGHKS, CDR2 YYEKEE (reference sequence). The J segment lost 4 bases and the V segment lost 1 base, leaving 4 bases of the junction unmatched. The CDR3 here is CASSLTGVLTGELFF. In nucleotides, the CDR3 is TGTGCCAGCAGCTTGACAGGGGTGCTCACCGGGGAGCTGTTTTTT.

The rearrangement links TRBV30 to TRBJ1-6; 10 bases map to TRBD1. The CDR3 totals 14 residues. The junction had 4 bases not matched to a gene; V was cut back by 4 bases and J by 7 bases. The V gene's germline CDR1 is GTSNPN and CDR2 SVGIG (reference sequence). CDR3: CAWTKDRGNSPLHF. The CDR3 DNA sequence: TGTGCCTGGACTAAGGACAGGGGGAATTCACCCCTCCACTTT.

The chain employs TRBV23-1 and TRBJ1-6, with TRBD1 matching 10 bases. TRBV23-1 has ORF status, its function being uncertain. This CDR3 region has 17 residues. V lost 10 bases, J lost 7 bases, and 16 bases stayed unmatched. The CDR3 bases are TGCGCCAAGCTCTCCCGGGACAGGGGTAGATACAATTCACCCCTCCACTTT. This gives the protein CAKLSRDRGRYNSPLHF.

This chain connects TRBV3-1 (or the pseudogene TRBV3-2) to TRBJ2-1; D might be TRBD2 (5 bases). Per the germline V gene, CDR1 is LGHDT and CDR2 is YNNKEL (reference sequence). V was shortened by 0 bases and J by 4 bases, with 10 bases between the two germline ends. The CDR3 extends over 15 amino acids. CDR3 loop: CASSQDHRTYNEQFF. CDR3 DNA: TGTGCCAGCAGCCAAGATCATCGGACTTACAATGAGCAGTTCTTC.

The rearrangement joins TRBV11-2 to TRBJ2-7; 9 nucleotides match TRBD2. This CDR3 contains 16 residues. Germline CDR1 and CDR2: SGHAT and FQNNGV. Trimming took 5 bases from V and 2 from J; bases not matched to a gene: 10. This chain's CDR3 is CASSARTSALPYEQYF. CDR3 DNA sequence: TGTGCCAGCAGCGCCCGGACTAGCGCCCTCCCCTACGAGCAGTACTTC.

The chain is built from TRBV18 and TRBJ2-5, with 7 nucleotides matching TRBD1. J gave up 2 bases and V 4 bases, and 4 bases lay outside the gene matches. Germline CDR1 reads KGHSH; CDR2 reads LQKENI. The CDR3 contains 14 residues. CDR3 sequence: CASSRSGQQETQYF. As DNA, the CDR3 is TGTGCCAGCTCACGATCGGGACAGCAAGAGACCCAGTACTTC.

This clone appeared once. This sequence joins TRBV3-1 (or the pseudogene TRBV3-2) and TRBJ2-3; 12 bases align to TRBD2. CDR1 and CDR2 from the germline V gene are LGHDT and YNNKEL (reference sequence). CDR3 length: 16 amino acids. Unmatched junction bases numbered 4, after V lost 4 bases and J lost 2 bases. CDR3 region: CASSLLAGGHTDTQYF. In nucleotides, the CDR3 is TGTGCCAGCAGCCTACTAGCGGGGGGCCACACAGATACGCAGTATTTT.

This clone was seen a single time. The chain links TRBV27 to TRBJ1-2; 9 nucleotides agree with TRBD1. V lost 6 bases and J lost 4; bases outside the gene matches: 9. Germline CDR1 reads MNHEY; CDR2 reads SMNVEV (reference sequence). This CDR3 has 15 amino acids. The CDR3 nucleotides read TGTGCCAGCAGGACCGGGACAGGGACATTCTATGGCTACACCTTC. This gives the protein CASRTGTGTFYGYTF.

This chain links TRBV28 with TRBJ2-7; weak D call: TRBD1 (5 bases). The V and J ends lost 1 base and 0 bases respectively, with 16 bases between them. The CDR3 is 17 residues long. CDR1 and CDR2 from the germline V gene are MDHEN and SYDVKM. The DNA for the CDR3 is TGTGCCAGCAGTTTATCCCTGACAGCAACCCCCTCCTACGAGCAGTACTTC. Translating it yields CASSLSLTATPSYEQYF. Using reference TRBV28 and TRBJ2-7 for the parts outside the CDR3, the full variable domain is DVKVTQSSRYLVKRTGEKVFLECVQDMDHENMFWYRQDPGLGLRLIYFSYDVKMKEKGDIPEGYSVSREKKERFSLILESASTNQTSMYLCASSLSLTATPSYEQYFGPGTRLTVT.

V and J are TRBV6-5 and TRBJ2-5; D unresolved. Germline CDR1 reads MNHEY; CDR2 reads SVGAGI. V dropped 5 bases and J dropped 4 bases, with 17 bases sitting between them. The CDR3 is made up of 15 amino acids. The CDR3 reads CASSKIPESPETQYF. DNA for the CDR3: TGTGCCAGCAGTAAAATCCCCGAGAGCCCAGAGACCCAGTACTTC.

The V and J genes are TRBV2 and TRBJ1-4; D is perhaps TRBD1 (5 bases). There are 15 residues in the CDR3. The ends were cut back, 4 bases at V and 4 bases at J, with 13 bases in the middle. CDR1 and CDR2 from the germline V gene are SNHLY and FYNNEI. The chain's CDR3 is CASSVGLSNNEKLFF. The DNA for the CDR3 is TGTGCCAGCAGTGTGGGACTTTCGAATAATGAAAAACTGTTTTTT.

The chain recombines TRBV29-1 with TRBJ2-3; TRBD2 matches 11 bases. This CDR3 is built from 13 residues. Germline CDR1 and CDR2: SQVTM and ANQGSEA. The trim removed 6 bases at V and 2 bases at J, leaving 1 base unmatched. CDR3 sequence reads: CSVGLAVTDTQYF. CDR3 in DNA: TGCAGCGTGGGACTAGCGGTCACAGATACGCAGTATTTT.

This clone was seen a handful of times. This chain joins TRBV6-6 and TRBJ2-5; no reliable D call. This CDR3 has 14 residues. Germline CDR1 is MNHNY and CDR2 is SVGAGI (reference sequence). The V gene lost 1 base and the J gene lost 2 bases, with 8 bases spanning the gap. CDR3 DNA: TGTGCCAGCAGTTACTTCTCCGTACAAGAGACCCAGTACTTC. Translation: CASSYFSVQETQYF.

The chain joins TRBV18 to TRBJ2-1; perhaps TRBD2 as D (6 bases). Germline CDR1 reads KGHSH; CDR2 reads LQKENI. CDR3 length: 16 amino acids. The V end was cut by 4 bases, the J end by 7 bases, with 20 bases between. CDR3 bases: TGTGCCAGCTCACTAGCTAGCGCCCGAATTAGGAATGAGCAGTTCTTC. Translating it yields CASSLASARIRNEQFF.

This clone has more than one count but fewer than ten. The CDR3 DNA reads TGTGCCTGGAGGAAGGACAGGGCGGGGACTGAAGCTTTCTTT. It specifies CAWRKDRAGTEAFF. This chain uses TRBV30 with TRBJ1-1, with 8 bases identical to TRBD1. Germline lookup yields CDR1 GTSNPN and CDR2 SVGIG (reference sequence). The CDR3 runs to 14 residues. J gave up 5 bases and V 3 bases, and 8 bases lay outside the gene matches. Full variable domain (missing parts from reference TRBV30 and TRBJ1-1): SQTIHQWPATLVQPVGSPLSLECTVEGTSNPNLYWYRQAAGRGLQLLFYSVGIGQISSEVPQNLSASRPQDRQFILSSKKLLLSDSGFYLCAWRKDRAGTEAFFGQGTRLTVV.

The rearrangement uses TRBV11-2 and TRBJ1-1; 10 bases fit TRBD1. The germline gives CDR1 SGHAT, CDR2 FQNNGV. The CDR3 loop spans 15 amino acids. Germline trimming cut 4 bases from V and 5 bases from J; bases unmatched to any gene: 7. The CDR3 DNA follows: TGTGCCAGCAGCTCCCGGACAGGGGGTGTAACTGAAGCTTTCTTT. Amino acid sequence: CASSSRTGGVTEAFF. Together with reference TRBV11-2 and TRBJ1-1, the CDR3 gives the full variable domain: EAGVAQSPRYKIIEKRQSVAFWCNPISGHATLYWYQQILGQGPKLLIQFQNNGVVDDSQLPKDRFSAERLKGVDSTLKIQPAKLEDSAVYLCASSSRTGGVTEAFFGQGTRLTVV.

V usage is TRBV6-4 and J usage is TRBJ2-1; 8 positions agree with TRBD2. This CDR3 contains 16 residues. Germline values: CDR1 MRHNA, CDR2 SNTAGT. J was trimmed by 8 bases and V by 0 bases; bases with no gene match: 9. CDR3 nucleotide sequence: TGTGCCAGCAGTGACTCGGCGGGAGGAGGGGCTCATGAGCAGTTCTTC. This translates into CASSDSAGGGAHEQFF.

The CDR3 loop is CASRLRQSPNEKLFF. The CDR3 coding sequence is TGTGCCAGCAGACTTAGACAGAGCCCGAATGAAAAACTGTTTTTT. This chain links TRBV6-5 with TRBJ1-4; weak D call: TRBD1 (5 bases). The length of the CDR3 is 15 residues. The V end lost 6 bases, the J end lost 5 bases, and 16 bases lay between the germline ends. The germline gives CDR1 MNHEY, CDR2 SVGAGI.

This clone was recorded a few times. Different DNA sequences within this sample yield the same CDR3. The gene calls are TRBV5-1 and TRBJ2-7, with 10 bases matching TRBD1. The CDR3 loop spans 15 amino acids. Trimming cost V 2 bases and J 6 bases; bases outside gene matches: 8. From germline, CDR1 is SGHRS and CDR2 YFSETQ. CDR3 in amino acids: CASSLSGQGKSEQYF. As DNA, the CDR3 is TGCGCCAGCAGCTTATCGGGACAGGGGAAGAGCGAGCAGTACTTC.

The chain recombines TRBV29-1 with TRBJ2-3; 9 bases are a match to TRBD2. CDR3 length: 14 residues. Per the germline V gene, CDR1 is SQVTM and CDR2 is ANQGSEA. The V and J ends lost 3 bases and 3 bases, in that order; junction bases with no gene match: 4. In DNA form, the CDR3 reads TGCAGCGTTGAGGGACTAGCAGGGACAGATACGCAGTATTTT. Translating it yields CSVEGLAGTDTQYF.